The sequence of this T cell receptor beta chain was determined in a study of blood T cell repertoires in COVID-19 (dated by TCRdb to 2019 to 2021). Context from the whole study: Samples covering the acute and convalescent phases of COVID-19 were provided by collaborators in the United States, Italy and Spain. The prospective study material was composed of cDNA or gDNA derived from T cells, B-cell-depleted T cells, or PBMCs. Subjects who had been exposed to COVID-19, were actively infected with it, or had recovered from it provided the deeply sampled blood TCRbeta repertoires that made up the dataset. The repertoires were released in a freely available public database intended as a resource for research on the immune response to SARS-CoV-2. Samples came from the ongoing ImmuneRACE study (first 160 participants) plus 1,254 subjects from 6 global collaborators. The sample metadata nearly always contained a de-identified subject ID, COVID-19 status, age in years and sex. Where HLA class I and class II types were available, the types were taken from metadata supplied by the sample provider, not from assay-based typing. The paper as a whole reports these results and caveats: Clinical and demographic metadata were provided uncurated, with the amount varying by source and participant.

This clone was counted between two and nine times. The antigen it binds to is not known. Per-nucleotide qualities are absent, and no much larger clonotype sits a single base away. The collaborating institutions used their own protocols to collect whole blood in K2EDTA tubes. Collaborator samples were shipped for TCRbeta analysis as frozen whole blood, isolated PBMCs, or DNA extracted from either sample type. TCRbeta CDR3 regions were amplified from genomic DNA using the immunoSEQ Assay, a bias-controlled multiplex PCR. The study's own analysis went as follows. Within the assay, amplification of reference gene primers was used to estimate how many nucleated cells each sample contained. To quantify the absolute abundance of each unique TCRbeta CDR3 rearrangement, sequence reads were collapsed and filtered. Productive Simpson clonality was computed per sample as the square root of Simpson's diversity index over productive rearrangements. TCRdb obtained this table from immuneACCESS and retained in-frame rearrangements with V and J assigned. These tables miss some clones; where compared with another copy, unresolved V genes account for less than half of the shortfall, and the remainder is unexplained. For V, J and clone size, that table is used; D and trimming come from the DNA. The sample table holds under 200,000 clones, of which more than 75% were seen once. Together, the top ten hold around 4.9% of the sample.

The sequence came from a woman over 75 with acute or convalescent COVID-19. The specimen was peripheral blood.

The CDR3 region reads CASSLLDRGVYEQYF. The DNA sequence is as follows: TGTGCCAGCAGCTTACTCGACAGGGGAGTCTACGAGCAGTACTTC. The chain uses TRBV7-9 and TRBJ2-7; the junction holds 8 bases that match TRBD1. Including the terminal cysteine and phenylalanine, the CDR3 comprises 15 residues. The read is trimmed to its CDR3 DNA, 45 bases read in frame from base 1. Ends trimmed: V by 2 bases, J by 3 bases; bases unmatched to a gene: 6. From the germline V gene (reference sequence), CDR1 is SEHNR and CDR2 is FQNEAQ.